The clone carrying this T cell receptor (beta chain) has a handful of counts. These data come from a study of cytomegalovirus exposure and HLA in healthy donors. 60 Vbeta and 13 Jbeta primers were used in PCR. The protocol was immunoSEQ multiplex PCR, while the TCRdb copy is restricted to in-frame clones and leaves out a portion. Seen here are 100,000 to 150,000 clones, 80% observed once, and the top ten hold approximately 10%. CDR1 and CDR2 from the germline V gene are KGHSH and LQKENI. This CDR3 spans 15 amino acids. V was trimmed by 1 base and J by 3 bases, leaving 10 bases between them. The V call is TRBV18, the J call TRBJ1-5; D unresolved. The sample comprised PBMCs. The TCR was taken from a man aged 25 to 45 in good health and CMV-seropositive. The CDR3 bases are TGTGCCAGCTCACCACGAACCGGGTCCAATCAGCCCCAGCATTTT. This translates into CASSPRTGSNQPQHF.